Reported below is one T cell receptor beta chain. Its target is not known. The entry originates in a study of post-analysis software for immune sequencing data. As for the study in general: Disease courses included relapsing-remitting, secondary progressive and progressive-relapsing multiple sclerosis. Findings and caveats of the study: Compared with controls, patients showed significantly lower normalized Chao1 diversity. Strong same-batch co-clustering of samples appeared with F measure clustering.

TCR beta libraries were prepared from cDNA with unique molecular identifiers. From 1 to 10 million T cells, roughly 540,000 cDNA molecules were obtained. From the PCR reads, TCRdb called clonotypes with MiXCR, one entry per CDR3 protein. Of about 770,000 distinct CDR3 sequences in the sample, just over 45% were seen once. The material sequenced was blood. The sequence came from a girl between 10 and 17 years old with multiple sclerosis.

In DNA, the CDR3 is TGTGCCAGCAGTTACTCTCAAGACAGGGGGGACATTCAGTACTTC. Its protein product is CASSYSQDRGDIQYF. The rearrangement links TRBV6-6 to TRBJ2-4; 9 bases map to TRBD1. This CDR3 region has 15 residues. Germline CDR1 and CDR2: MNHNY and SVGAGI (reference sequence). V was pared by 0 bases and J by 8 bases, with 5 bases of the junction left unmatched.